This T cell receptor (beta chain) derives from a study of monozygotic twins with inflammatory bowel disease. The authors isolated total RNA from whole blood without sorting T cells. cDNA was made in eight separate reactions per sample. One entry per CDR3 protein, without DNA, is what TCRdb gives after re-calling the 5' RACE reads. This sample's table reports 300,000 to 400,000 distinct CDR3 sequences. The germline gives CDR1 SGHRS, CDR2 YFSETQ. CDR3 size: 16 residues. V gene TRBV5-1 combines with J gene TRBJ1-2; TCRdb returns TRBD1, unconfirmable since there is no DNA. Sequenced material: blood. The receptor's source is a human donor with ulcerative colitis or Crohn's disease, or a healthy co-twin of an affected twin (not recorded which). CDR3 sequence reads: CASSLDFFRGHYGYTF.